The following is a TCR beta chain sequence with its context. What it recognizes is unknown. J was trimmed by 8 bases and V by 8 bases; bases with no gene match: 5. The CDR3 runs 13 residues. Looked up from germline, CDR1 is MNHEY and CDR2 is SVGAGI. This record belongs to a study of shared clonotypes between healthy human individuals. Study in general: Aged between 18 and 49, the donors were two women and a few men.

Sequenced by immunoSEQ multiplex PCR; TCRdb stores in-frame clones only, minus some. The sample consists of more than 2,000,000 clones, roughly 92% of them appearing once. Study conclusions and caveats: Four donors shared 4.5% to 6.5% of their naive CD4 clonotypes.

Sequencing used naive CD4+ T cells sorted from blood. The subset: CD45RA+ positively selected. This chain connects TRBV6-5 to TRBJ1-4; the match to TRBD1 covers 10 bases. The sequence came from a man between 18 and 29 years old in good health. CDR3 in amino acids: CASCRDRGEKLFF. CDR3 nucleotide sequence: TGTGCCAGCTGCCGGGACAGGGGCGAAAAACTGTTTTTT.